This T cell receptor (beta chain) came from a study of shared clonotypes between healthy human individuals. Study-level information: Per donor, three plates held CD4 naive cells, three held CD4 memory, two held CD8 naive and one held CD8 memory. Study-wide points: In contrast to clonotypes shared by all four donors, non-shared clonotypes had lower generation probabilities. The genetic and exposure-history diversity represented was limited by few donors. The naive CD4 repertoires of several donors were compared, and 5% to 6.5% of clonotypes were shared.

As regards this clone: Its antigen remains unidentified.

Trimming took 5 bases from V and 2 from J; bases not matched to a gene: 4. CDR1 and CDR2 from the germline V gene are SGHTA and FQGTGA. The CDR3 extends over 15 amino acids. The table came from immunoSEQ multiplex PCR; TCRdb's copy has only in-frame clones and leaves some out. This repertoire shows about 2.4 million clones, over 85% found once; its top ten account for 0.36%. Material: naive CD4+ T cells from PBMCs. The subset here: CD45RA+ positively selected. This receptor was identified in a man between 18 and 29 years old in good health. Some clones in this sample may be carry-over from other donors' samples. The chain recombines TRBV7-3 with TRBJ2-3; 10 nucleotides match TRBD1. Written as DNA, the CDR3 is TGTGCCAGCAGCCCGACAGGGGGCCCCACAGATACGCAGTATTTT. It encodes CASSPTGGPTDTQYF.